This T cell receptor (beta chain) was recovered during a study of shared clonotypes between healthy human individuals. Within Nashville, Tennessee resided all donors, each a Caucasian adult. Partitioning of CD4+ cells yielded a CD45RA+ naive subset and a CD45RA-negative memory subset. Broader study findings: A handful of donors had roughly 5% of their naive CD4 clonotypes in common. Tissues were not sampled, only blood, and their repertoires likely differ.

Measured with immunoSEQ multiplex PCR; TCRdb has only the in-frame clones, and not every one. The sample carries roughly 1 million clones, about 75% recorded once. This CDR3 contains 13 residues. With 6 bases removed from V and 9 bases from J, the gap between germline ends came to 16 bases. Germline V gene data show CDR1 as SGHTS and CDR2 as YDEGEE. For this clone: Its antigen is undetermined.

This chain connects TRBV5-8 to TRBJ2-1; D not certain. The sample consisted of memory CD4+ T cells sorted from blood. Regarding subset: CD45RA-negative fraction. The receptor's source is a man younger than 30 in good health. Here the CDR3 DNA reads TGTGCCAGCAAGGCCCGAGGAGAAGGTGAGCAGTTCTTC. Translating gives CASKARGEGEQFF.